One and the same sample provided the 3 T cell receptor beta chains below, sequenced in a study of response to subunit inactivated influenza vaccine. TCRdb redid the calling of the RT-PCR reads with MiXCR, one entry per CDR3 protein. The profile shows about 580,000 distinct CDR3 sequences, 14% of them singletons. The source material was PBMCs from blood, sampled approximately 12 days after vaccination. All receptors come from a middle-aged man who received an inactivated influenza vaccine.

This clonotype was counted only a few times. The chain links TRBV9 to TRBJ1-2, with 7 bases lining up with TRBD1. This CDR3 has 15 residues. V gave up 4 bases and J gave up 0 bases; unmatched junction bases: 6. In germline, CDR1 is SGDLS, CDR2 YYNGEE. This CDR3 is CASSPHTGANYGYTF. The CDR3 region has the DNA TGTGCCAGCAGCCCCCATACAGGGGCTAACTATGGCTACACCTTC.

This chain joins TRBV28 and TRBJ2-1; D unresolved. The CDR3 loop spans 11 amino acids. Trimming took off 2 bases at V and 8 bases at J, with 4 bases between the two ends. Germline V gives CDR1 MDHEN, CDR2 SYDVKM. In DNA form, the CDR3 reads TGTGCCAGCAGTTTAAGGTATGAGCAGTTCTTC. Protein product: CASSLRYEQFF.

The chain uses TRBV20-1 and TRBJ2-5, with D possibly TRBD2 on 6 matching bases. The CDR3 has 13 amino acids. The V gene lost 4 bases and the J gene lost 5 bases, with 14 bases spanning the gap. CDR1 and CDR2 (germline): DFQATT, SNEGSKA (reference sequence). The CDR3 spells CSAKGLRVETQYF. The CDR3 DNA reads as TGCAGTGCTAAGGGACTTAGGGTGGAGACCCAGTACTTC.